This T cell receptor beta chain was recorded in a study of neoadjuvant nivolumab and ipilimumab in lung cancer. Note on this clone: Its antigen is undetermined.

The V segment lost 5 bases and the J segment 2 bases; nucleotides outside the gene matches: 9. The length of the CDR3 is 16 residues. Germline values: CDR1 PRHDT, CDR2 FYEKMQ (reference sequence). Using immunoSEQ multiplex PCR, the repertoire was profiled, and TCRdb retains in-frame clones only, with some absent. The table has about 20,000 clones, more than 70% seen once. Study-level findings and limits: From pretherapy to surgery, tumor richness and clonality rose with dual therapy. Higher pretherapy blood TCR richness went with higher resected-tumor richness. A small number of samples were TCR sequenced.

V usage is TRBV13 and J usage is TRBJ2-3; 8 bases agree with TRBD2. The TCR originated in an adult with non-small cell lung cancer. The sequenced sample was tumor tissue, obtained after neoadjuvant nivolumab, alone or with ipilimumab, at or shortly before surgery. CDR3 DNA: TGTGCCAGCAGCCCCGGACTAGCTTCAGTCACAGATACGCAGTATTTT. Its translation is CASSPGLASVTDTQYF. Together with reference TRBV13 and TRBJ2-3, the CDR3 gives the full variable domain: AAGVIQSPRHLIKEKRETATLKCYPIPRHDTVYWYQQGPGQDPQFLISFYEKMQSDKGSIPDRFSAQQFSDYHSELNMSSLELGDSALYFCASSPGLASVTDTQYFGPGTRLTVL.